The text below deals with one TCR beta chain. It has no known antigen specificity. No much larger clone exists at a distance of one base, and base qualities are not known. The data were taken from a study of Graves' ophthalmopathy and Graves' hyperthyroidism (dated by TCRdb to 2016 to 2019). Some background on the complete study: Peripheral blood was collected at initial diagnosis, before any treatment. TCR beta repertoire signatures were used to distinguish Graves' ophthalmopathy from Graves' hyperthyroidism and to predict progression to ophthalmopathy. After sampling, hyperthyroidism patients received methimazole starting at 30 mg daily, and ophthalmopathy patients received high-dose intravenous methylprednisolone. In total, over 130 blood samples were TCR-sequenced: around 42 ophthalmopathy, approximately 80 hyperthyroidism and some 17 hyperthyroidism-to-ophthalmopathy patients. For independent validation, a separate cohort was made up of some 19 hyperthyroidism patients plus 17 patients who later progressed from hyperthyroidism to ophthalmopathy. In more than five hyperthyroidism patients, the T-cell repertoires found in thyroid tissue were compared with those found in blood. A discovery set of 100 or so patients (43 ophthalmopathy, under 65 stable hyperthyroidism) was enrolled to explore V-J signatures distinguishing ophthalmopathy from hyperthyroidism.

For repertoire sequencing, the TCR beta CDR3 regions were amplified from RNA transcripts. The first round was an RT-PCR using HTBI primers with the Qiagen OneStep RT-PCR kit, and this first round was followed by a second-round multiplex PCR, then size selection and purification. Libraries were sequenced paired-end with 100 bp reads on an Illumina HiSeq2000. On the authors' methods: SOAPnuke was used to process the reads, throwing out any read that had adapters, had uncalled bases, had a mean Phred below 15, or lacked an exact constant-primer or identifier match. High-quality paired reads were merged with COPE v1.2.5. Unique nucleotide sequences were defined as clonotypes and aligned to IMGT TRB V, D and J references using MiTCR v1.1. The analysis was limited to V-J combinations with a frequency above 0.0001, which together covered approximately 99% of repertoires. A TCR clonal expansion and chaos score per V-J combination was defined as the ratio of F50 clonal expansion to chaos observed in the TCRdist matrix. Features were reduced by Welch's t-statistics and random forest to 10 to 15 V-J combinations, which fed a naive Bayes classifier. Thyroid-blood repertoire similarity was quantified with the Morisita-Horn index. The raw public reads went through TCRdb reprocessing: fastp at Q25, MiXCR clone calling, in-frame beta chains kept. Rows with one shared CDR3 protein collapse into an entry with the most common genes and DNA. The V and J calls follow TCRdb's processing rather than the paper's. Present in this sample are about 660,000 distinct CDR3 sequences, roughly 39% of which were seen just once. In total, the top ten clones hold roughly 3% of the sample.

Via the germline V gene (reference sequence), CDR1 is LNHDA and CDR2 SQIVND. V is clipped by 3 bases and J by 1 base, and the sequence between their germline boundaries is 10 bases long. The CDR3 has 14 amino acids, counting the end cysteine and phenylalanine. Of the read, only the CDR3 DNA is kept; its 42 bases are in frame from base 1. The research as a whole found: In cross-validation, the 13-signature model distinguished ophthalmopathy from stable hyperthyroidism with around 86% sensitivity and approximately 81% specificity, while in the test set the corresponding values were about 79% and 69%. Most expanded thyroid clonotypes with a frequency above 0.001 also appeared in blood, which suggests that blood repertoires may reflect the immune response in the thyroid. In validation, the model predicted ophthalmopathy progression with less than 71% sensitivity and around 72% specificity; 12 predicted patients were CT-confirmed with GO in a median of around 6.5 months. Sample size was not statistically predetermined, and group allocation was not concealed from the investigators.

Ophthalmopathy patients were characterized by moderately to severely active disease, a Clinical Activity Score of at least 3, a NOSPECS grade of at least 4, and a disease duration under 3 months. Patients with other autoimmune diseases, uncontrolled infections, pregnancy or lactation were excluded. Clinical symptoms, serum thyroxine, TRAb, thyroid ultrasound and orbital computed tomography formed the basis of the diagnosis. PBMCs were isolated from approximately 10 ml of fresh peripheral blood by Ficoll-Paque density gradient centrifugation. Total RNA was extracted with Trizol reagent and quality-checked on an Agilent 2100 Bioanalyzer.

The sequence came from an adult man with Graves' ophthalmopathy. This receptor chain uses TRBV19 and TRBJ2-7; the D gene remains uncertain. The source material was peripheral blood. The nucleotides read TGTGCCAGTAGTATCCTGATACAATCCTACGAGCAGTACTTC. Its protein is CASSILIQSYEQYF. The variable domain in full, with residues beyond the CDR3 obtained from the reference TRBV19 and TRBJ2-7 genes, is DGGITQSPKYLFRKEGQNVTLSCEQNLNHDAMYWYRQDPGQGLRLIYYSQIVNDFQKGDIAEGYSVSREKKESFPLTVTSAQKNPTAFYLCASSILIQSYEQYFGPGTRLTVT.